This T cell receptor beta chain derives from a study of PD-L1 blockade in urothelial cancer. Study-level information: Male patients with bladder-origin urothelial cancer numbered about 90% of the roughly 29. A median of roughly 130,000 T cells was found in the blood samples.

Study-wide findings and caveats: Where pretreatment blood TCR clonality fell below the median, better survival was predicted.

This CDR3 spans 14 amino acids. Germline loops: CDR1 MNHEY, CDR2 SVGAGI. The V gene lost 6 bases and the J gene lost 0 bases, with 11 bases spanning the gap. Produced via immunoSEQ multiplex PCR; TCRdb's table is partial and in-frame only. This table has under 20,000 clones, about four fifths appearing once. About this clone itself: The target antigen is unknown.

This sample's time point: peripheral blood 6 weeks after treatment start. Each patient gave between 1 and 8 samples of peripheral blood mononuclear cells, which were collected pretreatment and during treatment. V is TRBV6-5 and J is TRBJ1-1; D possibly corresponds to TRBD1 (5 bases). The receptor comes from a man aged 50 to 59 with urothelial cancer. The specimen was PBMCs, collected around atezolizumab (anti-PD-L1) treatment. This chain's CDR3 is CASSRRVMNTEAFF. Here the CDR3 DNA reads TGTGCCAGCAGCCGCAGGGTGATGAACACTGAAGCTTTCTTT.